This is a list of T cell receptor beta chains from one sample in a study of T cell responses to AZD1222 COVID-19 vaccine. TCRdb's copy holds only in-frame clones and misses some; the assay was immunoSEQ multiplex PCR. The sample records about 200,000 clones, approximately 93% being singletons. Sequencing was performed on peripheral blood, taken 28 days after the second AZD1222 dose. Every receptor here comes from an adult who received the AZD1222 COVID-19 vaccine. Each CDR3 is given with its conserved first and last residue.

v_gene	j_gene	CDR3aa
TRBV7-2	TRBJ2-3	CASSWDWGTQYF
TRBV29-1	TRBJ2-3	CSVAGLAGLVDTQYF
TRBV5-1	TRBJ2-1	CASSRGQGGFNEQFF
TRBV29-1	TRBJ2-7	CSARRAYEQYF
TRBV19	TRBJ1-2	CASSMEGLRTGGDYGYTF
TRBV21-1	TRBJ1-5	CASSPDLYSNQPQHF
TRBV23-1	TRBJ1-2	CASSHVRAGYTF
TRBV3-1/TRBV3-2	TRBJ1-1	CASSQGIGGTEAFF
TRBV5-1	TRBJ2-1	CASSVGTAAYNEQFF
TRBV30	TRBJ1-2	CAWSTGTQNGYTF
TRBV7-3	TRBJ1-3	CASSLNPQGGNTIYF
TRBV2	TRBJ1-1	CASTVLPDTEAFF
TRBV2	TRBJ2-1	CASSGRGRGLFPYNEQFF
TRBV12-3/TRBV12-4	TRBJ1-2	CASSLGSYYGYTF
TRBV4-3	TRBJ2-7	CASSLYASYEQYF
TRBV9	TRBJ1-2	CASSPRGVGGYTF
TRBV29-1	TRBJ1-1	CSVPLPGDLLGFF
TRBV15	TRBJ2-2	CATSRPGATGELFF
TRBV6-5	TRBJ2-5	CASSYGYGEAQYF
TRBV7-3	TRBJ2-7	CASSLMGQPMYYEQYF
TRBV7-9	TRBJ2-3	CASTSGGAGDTQYF
TRBV18	TRBJ1-1	CASSTDRYPNTEAFF
TRBV15	TRBJ1-5	CATSRDRANQPQHF
TRBV5-1	TRBJ2-7	CASSLDRGLAYEQYF
TRBV19	TRBJ1-1	CASSRRGQGIRDTEAFF
TRBV6-2/TRBV6-3	TRBJ1-5	CASSYAKRGPGGQPQHF
TRBV9	TRBJ1-2	CASSVGTGEGYGYTF
TRBV29-1	TRBJ1-1	CSVRDRGSTEAFF
TRBV7-9	TRBJ1-5	CASSLGNSNQPQHF
TRBV19	TRBJ1-5	CASSMGGSGNQPQHF
TRBV6-1	TRBJ1-6	CASGASARNRNSPLHF
TRBV19	TRBJ1-3	CASSLDRGLRNTIYF
TRBV5-1	TRBJ1-1	CASSLVGRGTEAFF
TRBV6-5	TRBJ1-2	CASSPPARNYGYTF
TRBV2	TRBJ2-1	CASSENRRGEQFF
TRBV21-1	TRBJ1-5	CASSRRTARGGNQPQHF
TRBV7-6	TRBJ1-3	CASSLEGRAWNTIYF
TRBV19	TRBJ1-6	CASRVGAEGPVKNSPLHF
TRBV27	TRBJ1-2	CASSLSAYGVAYGYTF
TRBV18	TRBJ2-7	CASSSYEQYF
TRBV6-5	TRBJ2-3	CASSYSYDSQDTQYF
TRBV6-5	TRBJ2-1	CASRNDRASEQFF
TRBV14	TRBJ1-2	CASSPGTGAGYGYTF
TRBV3-1/TRBV3-2	TRBJ2-7	CASSQVSNEQYF